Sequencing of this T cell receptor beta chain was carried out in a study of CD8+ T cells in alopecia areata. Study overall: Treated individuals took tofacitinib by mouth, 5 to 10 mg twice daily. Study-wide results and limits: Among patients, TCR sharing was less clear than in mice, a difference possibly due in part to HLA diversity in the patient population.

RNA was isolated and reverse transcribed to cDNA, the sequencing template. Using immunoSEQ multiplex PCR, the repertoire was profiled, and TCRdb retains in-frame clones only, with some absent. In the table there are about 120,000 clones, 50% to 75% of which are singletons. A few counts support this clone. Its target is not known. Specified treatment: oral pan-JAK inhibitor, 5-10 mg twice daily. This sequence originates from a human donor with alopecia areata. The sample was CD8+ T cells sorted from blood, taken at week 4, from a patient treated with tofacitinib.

The CDR3: CASSPGLVPQYF. CDR3 in DNA: TGCGCCAGCAGCCCCGGACTAGTGCCGCAGTATTTT. The V gene is TRBV5-1, the J gene TRBJ2-3; 7 nucleotides line up with TRBD2. Germline V gene data show CDR1 as SGHRS and CDR2 as YFSETQ. This CDR3 is built from 12 residues. V shed 4 bases, J shed 10 bases, and the junction held 6 bases outside the gene matches.